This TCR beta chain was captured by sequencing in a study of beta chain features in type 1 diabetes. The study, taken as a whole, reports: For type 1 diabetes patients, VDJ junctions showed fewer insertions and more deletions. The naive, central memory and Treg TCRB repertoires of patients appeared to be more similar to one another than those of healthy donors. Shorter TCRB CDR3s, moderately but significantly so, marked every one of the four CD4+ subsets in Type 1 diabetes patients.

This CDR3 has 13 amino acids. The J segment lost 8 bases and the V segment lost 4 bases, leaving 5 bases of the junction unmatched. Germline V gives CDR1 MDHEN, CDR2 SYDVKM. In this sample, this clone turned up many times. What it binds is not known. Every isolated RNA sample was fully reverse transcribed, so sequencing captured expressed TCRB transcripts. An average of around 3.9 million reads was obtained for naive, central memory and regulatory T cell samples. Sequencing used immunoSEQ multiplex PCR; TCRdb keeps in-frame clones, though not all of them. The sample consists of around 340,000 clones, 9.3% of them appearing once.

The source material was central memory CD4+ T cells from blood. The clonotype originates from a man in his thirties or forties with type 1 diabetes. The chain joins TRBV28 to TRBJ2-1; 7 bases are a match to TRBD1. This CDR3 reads CASSYAGGDEQFF. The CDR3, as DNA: TGTGCCAGCAGTTACGCAGGGGGTGATGAGCAGTTCTTC.